This TCR beta chain is drawn from a study of blood T cell repertoires in COVID-19. Study summary: Italy, Spain and the United States were the sources of the convalescent and acute COVID-19 samples. PBMCs, B-cell-depleted T cells, or T cells provided the cDNA or gDNA that made up the material.

Seattle patient enrollment occurred during active infection, with longitudinal follow-up thereafter. Method: immunoSEQ multiplex PCR; TCRdb's copy keeps in-frame clones and lacks some. Here the sample spans some 60,000 clones, about four fifths being singletons. The clonotype comes from an elderly man with COVID-19, enrolled during active disease. Input material: peripheral blood.

This CDR3 is CASSQDRTGELFF. Written as DNA, the CDR3 is TGCGCCAGCAGCCAGGACAGAACCGGGGAGCTGTTTTTT. The rearrangement links TRBV4-1 to TRBJ2-2; maybe TRBD1 (6 bases). The CDR3 contains 13 residues. From germline, CDR1 is MGHRA and CDR2 YSYEKL. Trimming left V 3 bases short and J 5 bases short, with 7 bases between.